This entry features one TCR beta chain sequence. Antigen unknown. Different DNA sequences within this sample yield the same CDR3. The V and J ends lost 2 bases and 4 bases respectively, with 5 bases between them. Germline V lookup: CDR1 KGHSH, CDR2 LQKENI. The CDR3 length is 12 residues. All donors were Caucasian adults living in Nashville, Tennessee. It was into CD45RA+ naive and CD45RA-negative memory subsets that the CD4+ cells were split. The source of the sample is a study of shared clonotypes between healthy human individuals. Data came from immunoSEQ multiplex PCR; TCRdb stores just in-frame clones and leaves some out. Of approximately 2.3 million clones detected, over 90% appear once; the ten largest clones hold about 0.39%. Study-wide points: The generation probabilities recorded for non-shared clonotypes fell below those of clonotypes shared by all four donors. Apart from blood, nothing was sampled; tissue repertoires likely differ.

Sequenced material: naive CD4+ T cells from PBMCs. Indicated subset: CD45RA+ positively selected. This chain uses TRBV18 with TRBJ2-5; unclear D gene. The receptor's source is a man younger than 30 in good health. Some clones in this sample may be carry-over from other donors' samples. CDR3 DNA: TGTGCCAGCTCACCAAATCGAGAGACCCAGTACTTC. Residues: CASSPNRETQYF.